These 4 T cell receptor beta chains came from one sample sequenced in a study of metastatic and nonmetastatic thyroid tumors. There were no patients who had received any treatment before thyroid surgery. Via MiXCR, TCRdb re-called the PCR reads. The sample yields under 45,000 clones, 35% seen once. Sequences were obtained from tumor tissue. Receptors were obtained from a female donor with papillary thyroid cancer or a benign thyroid nodule (not recorded which). Some clones in this sample may be carry-over from other donors' samples.

DNA of the CDR3: TGTGCCTGGAGTACCGGGACTCCGGGGCAGCCCCAGCATTTT. This sequence encodes CAWSTGTPGQPQHF. V gene TRBV30 combines with J gene TRBJ1-5, with D possibly TRBD1 on 5 matching bases. Germline V gene data show CDR1 as GTSNPN and CDR2 as SVGIG (reference sequence). V gave up 2 bases and J gave up 7 bases, with 15 bases separating them. This CDR3 has 14 residues.

This clone was counted once. This chain links TRBV11-2 with TRBJ2-2, with D unclear. The germline V and J ends were trimmed by 5 bases and 2 bases, with 12 bases remaining between them. The CDR3 has 15 amino acids. Per germline, CDR1 SGHAT and CDR2 FQNNGV. CDR3 protein: CASSKTTLNTGELFF. In DNA, the CDR3 is TGTGCCAGCAGCAAGACGACACTTAACACCGGGGAGCTGTTTTTT.

The V and J genes are TRBV28 and TRBJ1-1, with D possibly TRBD1 on 5 matching bases. The CDR3 is 15 amino acids. V lost 3 bases, J lost 3 bases, and 14 bases lay in between. Germline-derived CDR1 and CDR2 are MDHEN and SYDVKM. The CDR3 DNA follows: TGTGCCAGCAGTTTGGAGGGGCTAAGGGACACTGAAGCTTTCTTT. Amino acids: CASSLEGLRDTEAFF.

On this clone itself: Being one base from a much bigger clone, this may be a read error. The J gene is TRBJ1-1, the V gene TRBV9, with a tentative D call TRBD1 (5 bases). Germline V gene lookup returns CDR1 SGDLS and CDR2 YYNGEE. CDR3 length: 12 amino acids. The CDR3 DNA follows: TGTGCCAGTCAGGGTCCTAACACTGAATCTTTCTTT. It translates to CASQGPNTESFF.